The rows below give T cell receptor beta chains drawn from one sample of a study of HIV-infected patients and healthy controls. A single record per CDR3 protein comes from TCRdb applying MiXCR to the 5' RACE reads. The table has thousands of distinct CDR3 sequences, 6.5% to 7.5% seen once. The sequencing here drew on blood, taken during antiretroviral therapy. The receptors derive from an adult with HIV infection. Each CDR3 is given with its conserved first and last residue. A D gene is named only where the DNA matches it firmly. A clone size is listed for some rows: how often the clone was seen (once, few, many), or a class if it is expanded.

v_call	d_call	j_call	clone_size	cdr3_aa	cdr3_nt
TRBV20-1	TRBD1	TRBJ2-7	medium-sized	CSARTGTGGGEQYF	TGCAGTGCTAGAACCGGGACAGGGGGCGGCGAGCAGTACTTC
TRBV11-2	-	TRBJ2-7	medium-sized	CASSLDGLGPHLFEQYF	TGTGCCAGCAGCTTAGATGGCCTGGGACCTCACCTGTTCGAGCAGTACTTC
TRBV12-3/TRBV12-4	TRBD1	TRBJ1-4	medium-sized	CASTPFFLGGGYEKLFF	TGTGCCAGCACCCCTTTTTTTCTAGGGGGCGGATATGAAAAACTGTTTTTT
TRBV6-1	-	TRBJ2-3	medium-sized	CASSERGTPPDTQYF	TGTGCCAGCAGTGAAAGGGGGACCCCGCCAGATACGCAGTATTTT
TRBV30	-	TRBJ1-1	many	CAWSLGMGITEAFF	TGTGCCTGGAGTTTAGGGATGGGGATCACTGAAGCTTTCTTT
TRBV28	-	TRBJ1-1	many	CASSLQGIITEAFF	TGTGCCAGCAGTTTACAGGGGATAATCACTGAAGCTTTCTTT
TRBV24-1	TRBD2	TRBJ2-1	-	CATSDFQREDEQFF	TGTGCCACCAGTGATTTTCAGCGGGAAGATGAGCAGTTCTTC
TRBV4-1	-	TRBJ2-7	medium-sized	CASSQNPGGVHEQYF	TGCGCCAGCAGCCAAAATCCCGGTGGGGTTCATGAGCAGTACTTC
TRBV3-1	TRBD1	TRBJ2-5	-	CASSQTGLETQYF	TGTGCCAGCAGCCAGACAGGGTTAGAGACCCAGTACTTC
TRBV25-1	TRBD1	TRBJ2-3	medium-sized	CASSDRGTGSTDTQYF	TGTGCCAGCAGTGACCGGGGGACAGGGAGCACAGATACGCAGTATTTT
TRBV24-1	-	TRBJ2-3	many	CATSGQVMDTQYF	TGTGCCACCAGTGGACAGGTCATGGATACGCAGTATTTT
TRBV12-3/TRBV12-4	TRBD2	TRBJ2-1	many	CASSSWTSGSYNEQFF	TGTGCCAGCAGTTCCTGGACTAGCGGCTCCTACAATGAGCAGTTCTTC
TRBV28	TRBD2	TRBJ2-7	many	CASRWGLAGGSTYEQYF	TGTGCCAGCAGGTGGGGACTAGCGGGGGGCTCCACCTACGAGCAGTACTTC
TRBV12-3/TRBV12-4	-	TRBJ2-2	medium-sized	CASSLQGIRFF	TGTGCCAGCAGTTTACAGGGTATTCGGTTTTTT
TRBV28	-	TRBJ1-2	-	CASSSYRDVYTF	TGTGCCAGCAGTTCCTACAGGGATGTCTACACCTTC
TRBV6-1	TRBD1	TRBJ1-6	many	CASRERTGDNSPLHF	TGTGCCAGCAGAGAAAGGACAGGGGATAATTCACCCCTCCACTTT
TRBV7-9	-	TRBJ2-5	medium-sized	CASSLDGSQETQYF	TGTGCCAGCAGCTTAGACGGCAGCCAAGAGACCCAGTACTTC
TRBV7-2	-	TRBJ1-2	-	CASSVYSSGYTF	TGTGCCAGCAGCGTCTATAGTTCTGGCTACACCTTC
TRBV7-9	-	TRBJ1-5	medium-sized	CASSAGQINQPQHF	TGTGCCAGCAGCGCGGGCCAGATCAATCAGCCCCAGCATTTT
TRBV20-1	TRBD2	TRBJ2-7	-	CSARPIAGGLYEQYF	TGCAGTGCTAGGCCAATAGCGGGAGGGCTCTACGAGCAGTACTTC
TRBV11-3	-	TRBJ2-2	medium-sized	CASSLPWPQDGELFF	TGTGCCAGCAGCTTGCCGTGGCCACAGGACGGGGAGCTGTTTTTT
TRBV7-9	-	TRBJ2-2	medium-sized	CASEAGLTGELFF	TGTGCCAGCGAGGCAGGTCTCACCGGGGAGCTGTTTTTT
TRBV12-5	-	TRBJ2-6	medium-sized	CASGFGGANVLTF	TGTGCTAGTGGTTTTGGGGGGGCCAACGTCCTGACTTTC
TRBV19	TRBD2	TRBJ2-1	-	CASSFGGRGDEQFF	TGTGCCAGTAGTTTCGGCGGGAGGGGTGATGAGCAGTTCTTC
TRBV5-5	TRBD2	TRBJ2-1	medium-sized	CASSYGAGLAGGEQFF	TGTGCCAGCAGCTACGGGGCGGGACTAGCGGGTGGTGAGCAGTTCTTC
TRBV27	-	TRBJ2-1	medium-sized	CASSLSSGIDEQFF	TGTGCCAGCAGTTTGAGTTCAGGGATAGATGAGCAGTTCTTC
TRBV6-5	-	TRBJ2-2	many	CASRQNTGELFF	TGTGCCAGCAGACAGAACACCGGGGAGCTGTTTTTT
TRBV20-1	TRBD1	TRBJ2-7	few	CSARALGTGIHEQYF	TGCAGTGCTAGAGCCCTGGGGACAGGGATCCACGAGCAGTACTTC
TRBV7-2	-	TRBJ2-6	medium-sized	CASSLITGANVLTF	TGTGCCAGCAGCTTAATCACTGGGGCCAACGTCCTGACTTTC
TRBV18	-	TRBJ2-2	medium-sized	CATGGASNTGELFF	TGTGCCACCGGAGGGGCCTCGAACACCGGGGAGCTGTTTTTT
TRBV27	TRBD2	TRBJ2-1	-	CASSLIPAGAYNEQFF	TGTGCCAGCAGTTTAATCCCAGCGGGAGCCTACAATGAGCAGTTCTTC
TRBV6-2/TRBV6-3	-	TRBJ1-6	medium-sized	CASKRGTGSPLHF	TGTGCCAGCAAAAGGGGGACCGGATCACCCCTCCACTTT
TRBV5-1	TRBD1	TRBJ2-5	medium-sized	CASSKTGAIFQETQYF	TGCGCCAGCAGCAAGACAGGGGCTATTTTTCAAGAGACCCAGTACTTC
TRBV12-3/TRBV12-4	-	TRBJ1-2	-	CASSLRWLGYTF	TGTGCCAGCAGTTTGCGGTGGCTGGGCTACACCTTC
TRBV6-5	TRBD1	TRBJ2-7	many	CASSLRTGTYYEQYF	TGTGCCAGCAGCCTAAGGACAGGGACATACTACGAGCAGTACTTC
TRBV5-8	-	TRBJ2-5	many	CASSLQLQETQYF	TGTGCCAGCAGCTTGCAGCTACAAGAGACCCAGTACTTC
TRBV25-1	TRBD2	TRBJ2-1	medium-sized	CASRDLGSGSHEQFF	TGTGCCAGCAGAGACTTGGGGAGCGGGAGCCATGAGCAGTTCTTC
TRBV7-2	TRBD2	TRBJ2-4	-	CASSLWVSGGSKNIQYF	TGTGCCAGCAGCTTATGGGTTAGCGGGGGGTCGAAAAACATTCAGTACTTC
TRBV5-1	-	TRBJ2-7	-	CASSLEDSPYEQYF	TGCGCCAGCAGCTTGGAGGACAGCCCGTACGAGCAGTACTTC
TRBV18	TRBD1	TRBJ2-2	medium-sized	CASSPRDRDATGELFF	TGTGCCAGCTCACCAAGGGACAGGGATGCCACCGGGGAGCTGTTTTTT
TRBV12-3/TRBV12-4	-	TRBJ2-7	many	CASSFKASYEQYF	TGTGCCAGCAGTTTCAAGGCGTCCTACGAGCAGTACTTC
TRBV27	-	TRBJ1-1	many	CASSVGTEAFF	TGTGCCAGCAGTGTGGGGACTGAAGCTTTCTTT
TRBV5-4	TRBD1	TRBJ2-6	few	CASTGQGAVGANVLTF	TGTGCCAGCACGGGACAGGGGGCTGTTGGGGCCAACGTCCTGACTTTC
TRBV25-1	TRBD1	TRBJ2-2	medium-sized	CASSPRTGLTGELFF	TGTGCCAGCAGCCCCAGGACAGGGCTCACCGGGGAGCTGTTTTTT
TRBV27	-	TRBJ1-6	many	CASSSIFGGSPLHF	TGTGCCAGCAGCTCCATCTTCGGGGGTTCACCCCTCCACTTT
TRBV9	TRBD2	TRBJ2-1	medium-sized	CASSAPDGGGFDEQFF	TGTGCCAGCAGCGCCCCTGACGGGGGGGGCTTCGATGAGCAGTTCTTC
TRBV29-1	-	TRBJ2-3	many	CSVEQGPTDTQYF	TGCAGCGTTGAACAGGGACCCACAGATACGCAGTATTTT
TRBV11-2	-	TRBJ2-2	few	CASSERIQIPTGELFF	TGTGCCAGCAGCGAAAGGATCCAGATACCCACCGGGGAGCTGTTTTTT
TRBV7-8	TRBD1	TRBJ2-5	medium-sized	CASSLSQGAKGETQYF	TGTGCCAGCAGCTTAAGCCAGGGGGCTAAGGGAGAGACCCAGTACTTC
TRBV7-6	TRBD2	TRBJ2-3	many	CASSPAGNTDTQYF	TGTGCCAGCAGCCCAGCGGGGAACACAGATACGCAGTATTTT
TRBV11-2	-	TRBJ2-3	many	CASSLVLGGSGDTQYF	TGTGCCAGCAGCTTAGTTCTGGGAGGCAGTGGTGATACGCAGTATTTT
TRBV5-5	-	TRBJ1-2	many	CASSLVFDSSYGYTF	TGTGCCAGCAGCTTGGTTTTTGACAGTTCCTATGGCTACACCTTC
TRBV6-1	-	TRBJ1-5	many	CASSGILGSNQPQHF	TGTGCCAGCAGTGGAATATTGGGGAGCAATCAGCCCCAGCATTTT
TRBV6-2/TRBV6-3	-	TRBJ2-1	many	CASSYSAAYYNEQFF	TGTGCCAGCAGTTACTCGGCGGCTTATTACAATGAGCAGTTCTTC